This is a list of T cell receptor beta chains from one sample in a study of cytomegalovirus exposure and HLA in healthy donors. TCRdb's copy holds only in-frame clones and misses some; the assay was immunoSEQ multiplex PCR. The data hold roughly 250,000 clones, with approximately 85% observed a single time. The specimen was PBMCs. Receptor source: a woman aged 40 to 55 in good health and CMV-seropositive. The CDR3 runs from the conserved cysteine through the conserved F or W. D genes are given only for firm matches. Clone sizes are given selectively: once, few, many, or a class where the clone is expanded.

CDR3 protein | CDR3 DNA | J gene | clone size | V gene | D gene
CAIQLDLASEYEQYF | TGTGCCATCCAGCTTGACCTAGCCTCGGAGTACGAGCAGTACTTC | TRBJ2-7 | once | TRBV5-4 | NA
CASSYWGEGRNEQFF | TGTGCCAGCAGTTACTGGGGGGAGGGCCGGAATGAGCAGTTCTTC | TRBJ2-1 | once | TRBV6-6 | TRBD2
CASSFRTNQPQHF | TGTGCCAGCAGTTTCCGCACAAATCAGCCCCAGCATTTT | TRBJ1-5 | NA | TRBV27 | NA
CASSYISGSGAEQFF | TGTGCCAGCAGTTACATTAGCGGGAGCGGTGCTGAGCAGTTCTTC | TRBJ2-1 | NA | TRBV6-5 | TRBD2
CASSWTGAGVRETQYF | TGTGCCAGCAGTTGGACAGGCGCGGGCGTCAGAGAGACCCAGTACTTC | TRBJ2-5 | NA | TRBV28 | TRBD1
CSVEEGPRGFGTDTQYF | TGCAGCGTTGAAGAGGGGCCTAGAGGCTTTGGCACAGATACGCAGTATTTT | TRBJ2-3 | NA | TRBV29-1 | NA
CASSLAGTGVRYSPLHF | TGTGCCAGCAGCTTGGCCGGGACAGGGGTAAGGTACTCACCCCTCCACTTT | TRBJ1-6 | NA | TRBV5-4 | TRBD1
CASRQLAGVYNEQFF | TGTGCCAGCAGACAACTAGCGGGAGTATACAATGAGCAGTTCTTC | TRBJ2-1 | NA | TRBV11-2 | TRBD2
CASSLFQNSYNEQFF | TGCGCCAGCAGCTTGTTCCAGAACTCCTACAATGAGCAGTTCTTC | TRBJ2-1 | NA | TRBV5-1 | NA
CASSFSTGGREKLFF | TGCGCCAGCAGCTTTTCGACAGGGGGAAGGGAAAAACTGTTTTTT | TRBJ1-4 | NA | TRBV5-1 | TRBD1
CASSLVRGPENIQYF | TGTGCCAGCAGCTTAGTTCGAGGGCCTGAAAACATTCAGTACTTC | TRBJ2-4 | NA | TRBV7-3 | NA
CASSSLTGTVGGYTF | TGCGCCAGCAGCTCCCTTACCGGGACAGTTGGTGGCTACACCTTC | TRBJ1-2 | NA | TRBV5-1 | TRBD1
CASSRSAGEPDTQYF | TGTGCCAGCAGCCGGAGCGCAGGGGAACCAGATACGCAGTATTTT | TRBJ2-3 | few | TRBV4-2 | NA
CASSDGGPGQPQHF | TGTGCCAGCAGCGACGGGGGGCCTGGACAGCCCCAGCATTTT | TRBJ1-5 | NA | TRBV5-4 | NA
CASTPLRGGGYTF | TGTGCCAGCACCCCTCTCAGGGGAGGGGGCTACACCTTC | TRBJ1-2 | NA | TRBV28 | NA
CASSQDFDTQYF | TGTGCCAGCAGCCAAGACTTCGATACGCAGTATTTT | TRBJ2-3 | few | TRBV4-2 | NA
CASSFGVRGPYEQYF | TGTGCCAGCAGTTTCGGCGTCAGGGGGCCATACGAGCAGTACTTC | TRBJ2-7 | NA | TRBV28 | TRBD1
CASSLTRQRFEKLFF | TGTGCCAGCAGTTTAACTCGCCAGAGGTTCGAAAAACTGTTTTTT | TRBJ1-4 | NA | TRBV27 | NA